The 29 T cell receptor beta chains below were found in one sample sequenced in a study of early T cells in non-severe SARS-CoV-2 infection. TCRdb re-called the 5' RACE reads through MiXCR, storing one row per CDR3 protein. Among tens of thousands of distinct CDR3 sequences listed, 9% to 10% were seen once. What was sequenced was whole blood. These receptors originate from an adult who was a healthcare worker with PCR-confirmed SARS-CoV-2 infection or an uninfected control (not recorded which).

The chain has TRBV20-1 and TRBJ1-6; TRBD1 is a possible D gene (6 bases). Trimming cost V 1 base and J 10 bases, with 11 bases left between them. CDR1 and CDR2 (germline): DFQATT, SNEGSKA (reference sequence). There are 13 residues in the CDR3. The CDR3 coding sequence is TGCAGTGCTAGAGGAGGGGGGAGGTCACCCCTCCACTTT. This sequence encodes CSARGGGRSPLHF.

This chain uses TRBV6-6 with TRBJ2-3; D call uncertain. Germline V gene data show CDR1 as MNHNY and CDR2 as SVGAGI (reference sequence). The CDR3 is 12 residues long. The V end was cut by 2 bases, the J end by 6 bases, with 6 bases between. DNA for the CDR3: TGTGCCAGCAGTTACGAGTCGGATACGCAGTATTTT. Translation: CASSYESDTQYF.

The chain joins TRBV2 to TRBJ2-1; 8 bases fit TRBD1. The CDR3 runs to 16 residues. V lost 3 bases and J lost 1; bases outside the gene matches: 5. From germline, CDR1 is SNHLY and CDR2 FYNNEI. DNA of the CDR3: TGTGCCAGCAGTGATTACCAGGGGGCATCCTACAATGAGCAGTTCTTC. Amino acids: CASSDYQGASYNEQFF.

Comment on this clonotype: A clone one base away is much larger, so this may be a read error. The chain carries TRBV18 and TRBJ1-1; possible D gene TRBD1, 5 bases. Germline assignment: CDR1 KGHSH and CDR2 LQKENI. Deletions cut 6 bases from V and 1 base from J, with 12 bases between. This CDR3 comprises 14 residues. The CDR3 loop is CASSAGFENTEAFF. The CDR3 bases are TGTGCCAGCTCCGCAGGGTTTGAGAACACTGAAGCTTTCTTT.

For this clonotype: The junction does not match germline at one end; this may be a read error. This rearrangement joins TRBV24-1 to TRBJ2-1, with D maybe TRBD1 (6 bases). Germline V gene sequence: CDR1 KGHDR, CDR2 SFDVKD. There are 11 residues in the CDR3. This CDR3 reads CATSLDSERFF. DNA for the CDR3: TGTGCCACCAGTTTGGACAGCGAGCGGTTCTTC.

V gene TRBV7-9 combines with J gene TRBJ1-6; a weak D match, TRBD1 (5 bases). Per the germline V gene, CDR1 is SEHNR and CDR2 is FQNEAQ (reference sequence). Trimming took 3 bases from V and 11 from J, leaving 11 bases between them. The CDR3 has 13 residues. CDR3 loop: CASSFSGNAPLHF. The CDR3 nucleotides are TGTGCCAGCAGCTTTTCAGGGAACGCACCCCTCCACTTT.

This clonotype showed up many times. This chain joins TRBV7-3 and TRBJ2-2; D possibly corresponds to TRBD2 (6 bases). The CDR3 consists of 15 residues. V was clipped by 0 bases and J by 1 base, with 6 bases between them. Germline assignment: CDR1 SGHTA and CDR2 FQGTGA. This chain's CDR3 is CASSLTSGNTGELFF. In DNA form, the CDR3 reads TGTGCCAGCAGCTTAACTAGCGGGAACACCGGGGAGCTGTTTTTT.

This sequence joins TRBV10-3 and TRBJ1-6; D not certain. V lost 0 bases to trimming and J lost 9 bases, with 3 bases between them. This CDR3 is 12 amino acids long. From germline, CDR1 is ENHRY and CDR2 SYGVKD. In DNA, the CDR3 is TGTGCCATCAGTGAGTCGGTTTCACCCCTCCACTTT. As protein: CAISESVSPLHF.

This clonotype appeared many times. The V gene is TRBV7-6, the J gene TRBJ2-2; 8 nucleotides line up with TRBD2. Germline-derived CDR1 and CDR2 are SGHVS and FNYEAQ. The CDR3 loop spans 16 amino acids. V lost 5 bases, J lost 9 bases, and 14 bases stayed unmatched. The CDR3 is CASSPLLAVESRELFF. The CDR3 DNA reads TGTGCCAGCAGCCCTTTACTAGCGGTGGAGTCCCGGGAGCTGTTTTTT.

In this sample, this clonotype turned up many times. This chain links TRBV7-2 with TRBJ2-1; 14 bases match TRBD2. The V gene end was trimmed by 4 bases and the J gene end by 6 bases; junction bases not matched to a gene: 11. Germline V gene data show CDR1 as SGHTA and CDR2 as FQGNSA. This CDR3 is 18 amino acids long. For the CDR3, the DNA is TGTGCCAGCAGCTCCCGACTAGCGGGGGGGCCGCGGGCCAATGAGCAGTTCTTC. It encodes CASSSRLAGGPRANEQFF.

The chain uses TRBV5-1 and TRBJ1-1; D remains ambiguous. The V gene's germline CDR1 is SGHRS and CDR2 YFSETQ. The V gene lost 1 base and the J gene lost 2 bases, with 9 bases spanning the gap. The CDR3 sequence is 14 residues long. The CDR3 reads CASSLMQTNTEAFF. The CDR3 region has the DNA TGCGCCAGCAGCTTGATGCAGACAAACACTGAAGCTTTCTTT. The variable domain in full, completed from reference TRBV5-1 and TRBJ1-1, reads KAGVTQTPRYLIKTRGQQVTLSCSPISGHRSVSWYQQTPGQGLQFLFEYFSETQRNKGNFPGRFSGRQFSNSRSEMNVSTLELGDSALYLCASSLMQTNTEAFFGQGTRLTVV.

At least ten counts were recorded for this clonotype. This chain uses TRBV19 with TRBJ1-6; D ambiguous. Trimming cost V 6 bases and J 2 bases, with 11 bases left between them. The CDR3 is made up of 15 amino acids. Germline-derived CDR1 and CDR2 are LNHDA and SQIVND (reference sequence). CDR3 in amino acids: CASRSSHAYNSPLHF. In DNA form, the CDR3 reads TGTGCCAGTAGGTCATCGCACGCCTATAATTCACCCCTCCACTTT.

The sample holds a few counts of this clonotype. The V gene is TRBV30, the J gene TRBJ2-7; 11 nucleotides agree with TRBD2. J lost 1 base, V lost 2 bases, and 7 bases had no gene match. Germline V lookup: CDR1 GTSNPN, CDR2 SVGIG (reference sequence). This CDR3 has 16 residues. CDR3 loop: CAWSTPRTSGSYEQYF. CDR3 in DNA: TGTGCCTGGAGTACGCCACGGACTAGCGGGTCCTACGAGCAGTACTTC.

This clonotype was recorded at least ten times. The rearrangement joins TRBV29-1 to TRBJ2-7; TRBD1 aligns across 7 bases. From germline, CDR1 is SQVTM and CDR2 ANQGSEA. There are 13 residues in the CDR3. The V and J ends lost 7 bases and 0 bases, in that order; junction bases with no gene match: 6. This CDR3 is CSASTGSSYEQYF. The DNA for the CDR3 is TGCAGCGCCTCGACAGGGAGCTCCTACGAGCAGTACTTC.

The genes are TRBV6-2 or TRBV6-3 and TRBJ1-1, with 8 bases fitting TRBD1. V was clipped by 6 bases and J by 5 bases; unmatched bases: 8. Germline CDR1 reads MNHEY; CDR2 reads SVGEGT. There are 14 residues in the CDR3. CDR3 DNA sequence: TGTGCCAGCAGAGCCACAGGGGGGGCGACTGAAGCTTTCTTT. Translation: CASRATGGATEAFF.

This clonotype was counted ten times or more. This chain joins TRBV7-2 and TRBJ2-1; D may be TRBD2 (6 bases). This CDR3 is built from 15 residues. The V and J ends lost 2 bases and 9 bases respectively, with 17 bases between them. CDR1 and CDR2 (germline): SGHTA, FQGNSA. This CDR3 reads CASSLPLSGVREQFF. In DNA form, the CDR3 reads TGTGCCAGCAGCTTACCCCTCTCGGGGGTCCGTGAGCAGTTCTTC.

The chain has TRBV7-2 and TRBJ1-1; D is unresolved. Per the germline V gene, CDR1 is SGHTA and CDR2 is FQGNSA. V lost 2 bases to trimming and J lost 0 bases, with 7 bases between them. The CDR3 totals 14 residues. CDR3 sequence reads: CASSLFAMNTEAFF. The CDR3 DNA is TGTGCCAGCAGCTTATTTGCCATGAACACTGAAGCTTTCTTT.

The CDR3, as DNA: TGCGCCAGCAGCCAGGCCGGAGGGATCGATGGCTACACCTTC. Its translation: CASSQAGGIDGYTF. This chain joins TRBV4-3 and TRBJ1-2; no reliable D call. This CDR3 contains 14 residues. Germline V CDR1 and CDR2: LGHNA, YSLEER. V was shortened by 3 bases and J by 6 bases, with 14 bases between the two germline ends.

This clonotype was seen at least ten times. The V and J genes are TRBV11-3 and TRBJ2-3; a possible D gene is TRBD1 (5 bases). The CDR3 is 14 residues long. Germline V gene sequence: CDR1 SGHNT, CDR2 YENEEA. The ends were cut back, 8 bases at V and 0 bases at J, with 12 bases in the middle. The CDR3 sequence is CASGASASTDTQYF. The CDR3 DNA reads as TGTGCCAGCGGGGCTTCAGCTAGCACAGATACGCAGTATTTT.

CDR3 DNA: TGCAGTGCGAAGGCCCCGGGGCCAGATACGCAGTATTTT. It specifies CSAKAPGPDTQYF. The chain carries TRBV20-1 and TRBJ2-3, with D possibly being TRBD1 or TRBD2 (5 bases each). CDR1 DFQATT and CDR2 SNEGSKA come from the germline V gene (reference sequence). V was clipped by 6 bases and J by 4 bases, with 14 bases between them. The CDR3 has 13 amino acids.

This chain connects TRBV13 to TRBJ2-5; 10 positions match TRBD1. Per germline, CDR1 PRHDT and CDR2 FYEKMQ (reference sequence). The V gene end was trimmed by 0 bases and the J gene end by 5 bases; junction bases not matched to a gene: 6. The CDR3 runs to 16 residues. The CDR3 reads CASSLGRTGGSETQYF. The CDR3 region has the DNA TGTGCCAGCAGCTTAGGTCGGACAGGGGGTTCCGAGACCCAGTACTTC. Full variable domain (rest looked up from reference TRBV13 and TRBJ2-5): AAGVIQSPRHLIKEKRETATLKCYPIPRHDTVYWYQQGPGQDPQFLISFYEKMQSDKGSIPDRFSAQQFSDYHSELNMSSLELGDSALYFCASSLGRTGGSETQYFGPGTRLLVL.

In DNA, the CDR3 is TGCGCCAGCAGCCTTAGCGGGGGGGCCAGGGATACGCAGTATTTT. Amino acid sequence: CASSLSGGARDTQYF. The chain is built from TRBV5-1 and TRBJ2-3; 11 nucleotides align to TRBD2. With 4 bases clipped from V and 6 bases from J, the junction kept 7 bases outside the gene matches. This CDR3 comprises 15 residues. Germline CDR1 reads SGHRS; CDR2 reads YFSETQ.

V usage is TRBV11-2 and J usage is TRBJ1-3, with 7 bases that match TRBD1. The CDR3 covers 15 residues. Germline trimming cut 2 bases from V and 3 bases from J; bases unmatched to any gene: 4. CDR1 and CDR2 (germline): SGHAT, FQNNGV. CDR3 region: CASSLKGAYGNTIYF. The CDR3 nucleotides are TGTGCCAGCAGCTTAAAGGGGGCGTATGGAAACACCATATATTTT.

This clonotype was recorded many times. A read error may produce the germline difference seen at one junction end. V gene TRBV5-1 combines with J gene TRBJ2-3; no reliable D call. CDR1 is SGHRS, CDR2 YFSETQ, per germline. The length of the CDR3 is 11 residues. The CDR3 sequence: CASSLGDTQYF. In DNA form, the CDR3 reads TGTGCCAGCAGCTTAGGAGATACGCAGTATTTT.

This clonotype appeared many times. The CDR3 nucleotides read TGTGCCAGCAGTTGGGGTTTCCTCTACGAGCAGTACTTC. Its protein product is CASSWGFLYEQYF. This chain joins TRBV6-2 or TRBV6-3 and TRBJ2-7, with no clear D. Trimming shortened V by 4 bases and J by 3 bases, and 10 bases separated the two germline ends. The CDR3 is 13 residues long. The germline gives CDR1 MNHEY, CDR2 SVGEGT.

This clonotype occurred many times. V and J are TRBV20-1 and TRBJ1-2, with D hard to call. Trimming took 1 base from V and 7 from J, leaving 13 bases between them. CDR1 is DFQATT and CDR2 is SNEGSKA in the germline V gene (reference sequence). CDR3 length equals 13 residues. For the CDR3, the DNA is TGCAGTGCTAGAGTCCCCCAGAAGGCTGGCTACACCTTC. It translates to CSARVPQKAGYTF.

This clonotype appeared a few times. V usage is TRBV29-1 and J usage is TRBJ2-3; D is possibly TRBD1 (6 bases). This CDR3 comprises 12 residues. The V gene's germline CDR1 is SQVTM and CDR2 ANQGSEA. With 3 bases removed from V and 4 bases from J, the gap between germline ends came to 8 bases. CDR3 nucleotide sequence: TGCAGCGTTGACAGGGGCGCAGATACGCAGTATTTT. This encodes CSVDRGADTQYF.

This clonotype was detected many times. CDR3 amino acids: CASSLGIGSNYGYTF. CDR3 nucleotides: TGTGCCAGCAGCTTAGGCATAGGTTCTAACTATGGCTACACCTTC. This rearrangement joins TRBV7-8 to TRBJ1-2; D remains ambiguous. Trimming left V 1 base short and J 0 bases short, with 9 bases between. This CDR3 is built from 15 residues. Germline V gene data show CDR1 as SGHVS and CDR2 as FQNEAQ.

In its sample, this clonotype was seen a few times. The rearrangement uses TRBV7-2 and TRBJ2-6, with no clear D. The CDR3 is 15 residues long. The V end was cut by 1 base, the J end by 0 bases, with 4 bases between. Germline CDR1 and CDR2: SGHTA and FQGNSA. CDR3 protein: CASSLGSSGANVLTF. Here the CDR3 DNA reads TGTGCCAGCAGCTTAGGTAGCTCTGGGGCCAACGTCCTGACTTTC. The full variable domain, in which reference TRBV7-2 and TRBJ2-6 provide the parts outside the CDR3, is GAGVSQSPSNKVTEKGKDVELRCDPISGHTALYWYRQSLGQGLEFLIYFQGNSAPDKSGLPSDRFSAERTGGSVSTLTIQRTQQEDSAVYLCASSLGSSGANVLTFGAGSRLTVL.